The sequence of this T cell receptor beta chain was determined in a study of OX40 agonist ivuxolimab in advanced cancers. Study at large: Three partial responders included one hepatocellular carcinoma patient and two cutaneous melanoma patients.

Overall study findings and caveats: The mean number of expanded clones was higher in CD8+ T cells than in CD4+.

Method: immunoSEQ multiplex PCR; TCRdb's copy keeps in-frame clones and lacks some. The sample has about 21,000 clones, 80% to 90% seen once; the top ten hold about 16%. Patients were excluded for autoimmune disease history or systemic immunosuppression. The J segment lost 7 bases and the V segment lost 4 bases, leaving 8 bases of the junction unmatched. Germline lookup yields CDR1 SGDLS and CDR2 YYNGEE. This CDR3 region has 14 residues. To note about this clone: What it recognizes is unknown.

The TCR sequence derives from an adult with an advanced solid tumor such as melanoma, head and neck, liver or kidney cancer. Sequencing was performed on CD4+ or CD8+ T cells sorted from blood, taken in a trial of the OX40 agonist ivuxolimab. This sequence joins TRBV9 and TRBJ1-2, with 9 bases that match TRBD1. CDR3 in amino acids: CASSMGQGYSGYTF. Here the CDR3 DNA reads TGTGCCAGCAGCATGGGACAGGGCTACTCTGGCTACACCTTC.